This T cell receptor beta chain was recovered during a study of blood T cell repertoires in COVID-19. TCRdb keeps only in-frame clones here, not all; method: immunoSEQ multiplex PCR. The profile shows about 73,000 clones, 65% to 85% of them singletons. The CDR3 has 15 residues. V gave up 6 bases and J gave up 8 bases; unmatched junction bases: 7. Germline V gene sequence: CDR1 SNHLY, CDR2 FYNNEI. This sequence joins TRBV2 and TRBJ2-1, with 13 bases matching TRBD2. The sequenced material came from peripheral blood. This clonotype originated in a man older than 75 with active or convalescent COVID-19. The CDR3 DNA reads TGTGCCAGCAGGGACGGACTAGCGGGAGTCGATGAGCAGTTCTTC. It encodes CASRDGLAGVDEQFF.